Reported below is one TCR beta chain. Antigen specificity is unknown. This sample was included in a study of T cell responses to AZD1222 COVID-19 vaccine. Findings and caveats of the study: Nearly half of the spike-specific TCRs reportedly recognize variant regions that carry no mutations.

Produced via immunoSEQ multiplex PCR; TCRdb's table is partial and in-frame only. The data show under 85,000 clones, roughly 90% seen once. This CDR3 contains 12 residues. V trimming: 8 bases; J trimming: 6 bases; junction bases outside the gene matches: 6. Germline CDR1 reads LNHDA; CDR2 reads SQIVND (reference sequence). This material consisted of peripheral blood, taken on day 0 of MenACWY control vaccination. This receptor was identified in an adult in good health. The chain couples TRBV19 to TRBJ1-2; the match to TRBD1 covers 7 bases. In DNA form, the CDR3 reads TGTGCCAGTGGCCAGGGGGGCAATGGCTACACCTTC. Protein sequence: CASGQGGNGYTF.